This passage covers 15 T cell receptor beta chains from one sample sequenced in a study of beta chain features in type 1 diabetes (dated by TCRdb to 2016 to 2019). The study at large found these results: Type 1 diabetes patients showed a moderate but significant shortening of TCRB CDR3 length in all four CD4+ subsets.

To prepare the library, the immunoSEQ multiplex PCR assay was applied. The entire amount of isolated RNA was reverse transcribed using the High Capacity cDNA Reverse Transcription Kit, so the sequenced TCRB transcripts were expressed ones. TCRdb provides this immuneACCESS table in a form limited to in-frame rearrangements. Some clones are lacking; in checked studies, under half of them reflect an unresolved V gene, and why the rest are absent is not known. This sample holds nearly 700,000 clones; around an eighth were observed only once. Approximately 0.022% of the sample is held by the ten biggest clonotypes. No antigen has been identified for these receptors. The specimen sequenced was naive CD4+ T cells from blood. The cell subset or site label here, explained by the study, means: true naive CD4+ T cells. The receptors were gathered from a man between 18 and 35 years old with type 1 diabetes.

This clone was observed a few times. The chain recombines TRBV7-9 with TRBJ2-3, with 10 bases fitting TRBD1. There are 15 residues in the CDR3. V was pared by 4 bases and J by 5 bases, with 6 bases of the junction left unmatched. Germline V gene sequence: CDR1 SEHNR, CDR2 FQNEAQ (reference sequence). The CDR3 reads CASSSPGQGLDTQYF. CDR3 sequence (DNA): TGTGCCAGCAGCTCGCCGGGACAGGGGTTAGATACGCAGTATTTT.

This clone was picked up a small number of times. The chain combines TRBV30 with TRBJ2-4; D gene uncertain. There are 12 residues in the CDR3. V lost 1 base to trimming and J lost 6 bases, with 7 bases between them. The germline V gene has CDR1 GTSNPN and CDR2 SVGIG (reference sequence). CDR3 protein: CAWSGFSNIQYF. The CDR3 DNA sequence: TGTGCCTGGAGTGGGTTTTCAAACATTCAGTACTTC.

This clone has just a few counts. The chain is built from TRBV5-1 and TRBJ2-5, with D uncertain. Germline V gene sequence: CDR1 SGHRS, CDR2 YFSETQ. The V end was cut by 4 bases, the J end by 1 base, with 11 bases between. There are 14 residues in the CDR3. The chain's CDR3 is CASSPSDGQETQYF. The CDR3 coding sequence is TGCGCCAGCAGCCCCTCGGACGGCCAAGAGACCCAGTACTTC.

In its sample, this clone was seen a few times. The chain is built from TRBV7-9 and TRBJ1-4, with TRBD1 matching 7 bases. The V segment lost 4 bases and the J segment 8 bases; nucleotides outside the gene matches: 7. Looked up from germline, CDR1 is SEHNR and CDR2 is FQNEAQ (reference sequence). CDR3 length: 14 amino acids. CDR3 protein: CASSSTGIGEKLFF. CDR3 DNA: TGTGCCAGCAGCTCGACAGGGATAGGGGAAAAACTGTTTTTT.

The chain combines TRBV4-2 with TRBJ2-3; 9 nucleotides agree with TRBD1. Germline V lookup: CDR1 LGHNA, CDR2 YNFKEQ. V lost 2 bases and J lost 2; bases outside the gene matches: 5. The CDR3 has 16 residues. The CDR3 loop reads CASSQSQGATTDTQYF. CDR3 in DNA: TGTGCCAGCAGCCAATCACAGGGGGCCACCACAGATACGCAGTATTTT.

V usage is TRBV27 and J usage is TRBJ1-5; a possible D gene is TRBD1 (5 bases). The CDR3 consists of 19 residues. From germline, CDR1 is MNHEY and CDR2 SMNVEV (reference sequence). Trimming removed 1 base at V and 2 bases at J, with 21 bases between. The CDR3 spells CASSLLGRAMNSGNQPQHF. The CDR3 region has the DNA TGTGCCAGCAGTTTATTGGGCAGGGCCATGAACTCGGGCAATCAGCCCCAGCATTTT.

This clone was counted only a few times. The chain couples TRBV6-5 to TRBJ2-5; a possible D gene is TRBD2 (6 bases). This CDR3 has 16 residues. The V gene lost 0 bases and the J gene lost 5 bases, with 16 bases spanning the gap. From germline, CDR1 is MNHEY and CDR2 SVGAGI. This CDR3 reads CASSYSGGITGETQYF. The CDR3 DNA reads as TGTGCCAGCAGTTACTCTGGGGGGATCACGGGGGAGACCCAGTACTTC.

This clone has only a few counts. The genes are TRBV7-2 and TRBJ2-2, with D possibly being TRBD1 or TRBD2 (5 bases each). This CDR3 region has 14 residues. Trimming left V 1 base short and J 7 bases short, with 10 bases between. Germline CDR1 reads SGHTA; CDR2 reads FQGNSA. The CDR3 protein is CASSLEPGGGELFF. The CDR3 region has the DNA TGTGCCAGCAGCTTAGAACCTGGGGGCGGGGAGCTGTTTTTT.

This clone occurred a few times. The chain employs TRBV28 and TRBJ2-3, with a possible D match to TRBD2 (7 bases). CDR3 length: 14 amino acids. Germline V gene data show CDR1 as MDHEN and CDR2 as SYDVKM. Trimming removed 6 bases at V and 6 bases at J, with 16 bases between. Here the CDR3 reads CASRKGGGVDTQYF. Written as DNA, the CDR3 is TGTGCCAGCAGAAAAGGGGGGGGAGTCGATACGCAGTATTTT.

The chain has TRBV28 and TRBJ2-7, with a tentative D call TRBD1 (6 bases). This CDR3 is 15 amino acids long. The germline V gene encodes CDR1 MDHEN and CDR2 SYDVKM. V dropped 5 bases and J dropped 0 bases, with 14 bases sitting between them. For the CDR3, the DNA is TGTGCCAGCAGTCAGGGACATGGACCCTCCTACGAGCAGTACTTC. It encodes CASSQGHGPSYEQYF.

This clone was recorded at least ten times. The genes are TRBV7-2 and TRBJ2-1, with 9 bases lining up with TRBD1. The J segment lost 3 bases and the V segment lost 6 bases, leaving 6 bases of the junction unmatched. The CDR3 covers 15 residues. CDR1 and CDR2 from the germline V gene are SGHTA and FQGNSA. The CDR3 protein is CASRSPGQGYNEQFF. The CDR3 DNA follows: TGTGCCAGCAGGTCACCGGGACAGGGCTACAATGAGCAGTTCTTC.

This chain uses TRBV19 with TRBJ2-1, with TRBD2 as a possible D gene (6 bases). This CDR3 is 19 amino acids long. From germline, CDR1 is LNHDA and CDR2 SQIVND (reference sequence). V lost 3 bases and J 0 bases, leaving 21 bases between the germline ends. CDR3 in amino acids: CASSMGGGNDLGSYNEQFF. In DNA, the CDR3 is TGTGCCAGTAGTATGGGGGGTGGGAACGATTTAGGCTCCTACAATGAGCAGTTCTTC.

CDR3 in amino acids: CAWSSSGGPWDTQYF. The DNA of the CDR3 is TGTGCCTGGAGTTCTAGCGGGGGGCCCTGGGATACGCAGTATTTT. The J gene is TRBJ2-3, the V gene TRBV30; TRBD2 agrees at 11 bases. The CDR3 totals 15 residues. V shed 2 bases, J shed 6 bases, and the junction held 7 bases outside the gene matches. Germline values: CDR1 GTSNPN, CDR2 SVGIG (reference sequence).

A few counts support this clone. V and J are TRBV10-3 and TRBJ2-1; 10 bases align to TRBD1. CDR1 and CDR2 (germline): ENHRY, SYGVKD. This CDR3 comprises 15 residues. V lost 5 bases and J lost 8; bases outside the gene matches: 9. CDR3 bases: TGTGCCATCAGTACCCAGACAGGGGGCAGGGATGAGCAGTTCTTC. This codes for CAISTQTGGRDEQFF.

V and J are TRBV5-4 and TRBJ2-3, with TRBD2 matching 10 bases. From germline, CDR1 is SGHNT and CDR2 YYREEE (reference sequence). The CDR3 has 14 residues. V lost 5 bases and J lost 3; bases outside the gene matches: 3. CDR3: CASRSGGATDTQYF. The CDR3 DNA is TGTGCCAGCAGGAGCGGGGGGGCGACAGATACGCAGTATTTT.